The rows below give T cell receptor beta chains drawn from one sample of a study of T cell responses to AZD1222 COVID-19 vaccine. Profiled with immunoSEQ multiplex PCR; TCRdb holds only in-frame clones, not every one. The table records about 130,000 clones, nearly 90% of them present only once. The specimen was peripheral blood, collected 28 days after the second AZD1222 dose. Source of these receptors: an adult who received the AZD1222 COVID-19 vaccine. The CDR3 runs from the conserved cysteine through the conserved F or W. A D gene is named only where the DNA matches it firmly. Clone size, where shown, is once, few, many, or a class for clones that have expanded.

d_gene: NA; j_gene: TRBJ1-6; abundance: NA; v_gene: TRBV27; CDR3aa: CASSRGLGNSPLHF; CDR3nt: TGTGCCAGCAGTCGAGGACTGGGTAATTCACCCCTCCACTTT
d_gene: NA; j_gene: TRBJ1-2; abundance: NA; v_gene: TRBV29-1; CDR3aa: CSGGQDNNYGYTF; CDR3nt: TGCAGCGGGGGGCAGGACAATAACTATGGCTACACCTTC
d_gene: TRBD1; j_gene: TRBJ1-1; abundance: NA; v_gene: TRBV27; CDR3aa: CASSSRDRGAEAFF; CDR3nt: TGTGCCAGCAGTTCCCGGGACAGGGGGGCTGAAGCTTTCTTT
d_gene: NA; j_gene: TRBJ2-7; abundance: NA; v_gene: TRBV10-3; CDR3aa: CAISDSTPTYEQYF; CDR3nt: TGTGCCATCAGTGACTCAACACCAACCTACGAGCAGTACTTC
d_gene: NA; j_gene: TRBJ2-2; abundance: once; v_gene: TRBV30; CDR3aa: CARRGLTNTGELFF; CDR3nt: TGTGCCCGCAGGGGACTGACTAACACCGGGGAGCTGTTTTTT
d_gene: TRBD1; j_gene: TRBJ1-3; abundance: NA; v_gene: TRBV12-3/TRBV12-4; CDR3aa: CASSVQGGVIYF; CDR3nt: TGTGCCAGCAGTGTGCAGGGGGGTGTCATATATTTT
d_gene: NA; j_gene: TRBJ1-5; abundance: NA; v_gene: TRBV2; CDR3aa: CASCGGGNQPQHF; CDR3nt: TGTGCCAGCTGCGGCGGAGGAAATCAGCCCCAGCATTTT
d_gene: NA; j_gene: TRBJ1-5; abundance: once; v_gene: TRBV11-1; CDR3aa: CASSRWNNQPQHF; CDR3nt: TGTGCCAGCAGCCGGTGGAACAATCAGCCCCAGCATTTT
d_gene: TRBD1; j_gene: TRBJ1-3; abundance: NA; v_gene: TRBV5-1; CDR3aa: CASSLGGGSSGNTIYF; CDR3nt: TGCGCCAGCAGCTTGGGAGGGGGCAGCTCTGGAAACACCATATATTTT
d_gene: NA; j_gene: TRBJ1-6; abundance: NA; v_gene: TRBV9; CDR3aa: CASTPGGRQDLPLHF; CDR3nt: TGTGCCAGCACCCCGGGCGGCCGCCAGGATCTGCCCCTCCACTTT
d_gene: NA; j_gene: TRBJ1-1; abundance: few; v_gene: TRBV4-1; CDR3aa: CASSQASGGTTEAFF; CDR3nt: TGCGCCAGCAGCCAAGCTTCGGGGGGGACCACTGAAGCTTTCTTT
d_gene: NA; j_gene: TRBJ1-1; abundance: NA; v_gene: TRBV6-5; CDR3aa: CASSYAREAFF; CDR3nt: TGTGCCAGCAGTTACGCTAGAGAAGCTTTCTTT
d_gene: NA; j_gene: TRBJ2-7; abundance: NA; v_gene: TRBV5-4; CDR3aa: CASSLEVSGSYEQYF; CDR3nt: TGTGCCAGCAGCTTGGAGGTCAGTGGATCCTACGAGCAGTACTTC
d_gene: NA; j_gene: TRBJ1-3; abundance: NA; v_gene: TRBV25-1; CDR3aa: CASSDSVFSGNTIYF; CDR3nt: TGTGCCAGCAGTGATTCCGTGTTCTCTGGAAACACCATATATTTT
d_gene: NA; j_gene: TRBJ2-3; abundance: NA; v_gene: TRBV11-2; CDR3aa: CASSLVQYTDTQYF; CDR3nt: TGTGCCAGCAGCTTAGTCCAGTACACAGATACGCAGTATTTT
d_gene: NA; j_gene: TRBJ1-2; abundance: NA; v_gene: TRBV18; CDR3aa: CASSSRWGYTF; CDR3nt: TGTGCCAGCTCATCCCGCTGGGGCTACACCTTC
d_gene: NA; j_gene: TRBJ1-4; abundance: NA; v_gene: TRBV6-1; CDR3aa: CASSARPGEGYEKLFF; CDR3nt: TGTGCCAGCAGTGCACGGCCTGGGGAGGGATATGAAAAACTGTTTTTT
d_gene: TRBD2; j_gene: TRBJ2-1; abundance: NA; v_gene: TRBV29-1; CDR3aa: CSVAPRLAPSNEQFF; CDR3nt: TGCAGCGTTGCCCCCCGACTAGCTCCCTCCAATGAGCAGTTCTTC
d_gene: NA; j_gene: TRBJ1-1; abundance: NA; v_gene: TRBV28; CDR3aa: CASRWNTEAFF; CDR3nt: TGTGCCAGCAGATGGAACACTGAAGCTTTCTTT
d_gene: NA; j_gene: TRBJ1-1; abundance: NA; v_gene: TRBV30; CDR3aa: CAWSSRWPRRGLEAFF; CDR3nt: TGTGCCTGGAGCTCCAGGTGGCCCCGAAGGGGGTTGGAAGCTTTCTTT
d_gene: NA; j_gene: TRBJ1-5; abundance: NA; v_gene: TRBV6-1; CDR3aa: CASSEALTSNQPQHF; CDR3nt: TGTGCCAGCAGTGAAGCCCTCACCAGCAATCAGCCCCAGCATTTT
d_gene: TRBD2; j_gene: TRBJ2-1; abundance: NA; v_gene: TRBV2; CDR3aa: CASSESGGTTYNEQFF; CDR3nt: TGTGCCAGCAGTGAATCTGGGGGGACTACGTACAATGAGCAGTTCTTC
d_gene: NA; j_gene: TRBJ1-5; abundance: NA; v_gene: TRBV19; CDR3aa: CASSTTGRSNQPQHF; CDR3nt: TGTGCCAGTAGCACTACAGGGAGGAGCAATCAGCCCCAGCATTTT
d_gene: NA; j_gene: TRBJ2-2; abundance: NA; v_gene: TRBV6-5; CDR3aa: CASSYSQNTGELFF; CDR3nt: TGTGCCAGCAGTTACTCGCAAAACACCGGGGAGCTGTTTTTT
d_gene: TRBD1; j_gene: TRBJ2-5; abundance: NA; v_gene: TRBV25-1; CDR3aa: CASGDRGETQYF; CDR3nt: TGTGCCAGCGGGGACAGGGGAGAGACCCAGTACTTC
d_gene: NA; j_gene: TRBJ1-2; abundance: NA; v_gene: TRBV29-1; CDR3aa: CSVAGGDGYTF; CDR3nt: TGCAGCGTTGCGGGGGGCGATGGCTACACCTTC
d_gene: NA; j_gene: TRBJ1-2; abundance: NA; v_gene: TRBV19; CDR3aa: CASRKQERGGYTF; CDR3nt: TGTGCCAGTAGGAAACAGGAAAGGGGTGGCTACACCTTC
d_gene: TRBD2; j_gene: TRBJ2-7; abundance: NA; v_gene: TRBV27; CDR3aa: CASSLRLAGVEQYF; CDR3nt: TGTGCCAGCAGTTTAAGACTAGCGGGAGTCGAGCAGTACTTC
d_gene: TRBD1; j_gene: TRBJ1-4; abundance: NA; v_gene: TRBV29-1; CDR3aa: CSVVRPGGLAFF; CDR3nt: TGCAGCGTTGTCAGGCCAGGGGGGTTGGCGTTTTTT
d_gene: TRBD1; j_gene: TRBJ1-5; abundance: once; v_gene: TRBV19; CDR3aa: CASSIGQGGEQPQHF; CDR3nt: TGTGCCAGTAGTATTGGGCAGGGGGGAGAGCAGCCCCAGCATTTT
d_gene: NA; j_gene: TRBJ1-5; abundance: NA; v_gene: TRBV2; CDR3aa: CASRPPDMGMSQPQHF; CDR3nt: TGTGCCAGCAGGCCCCCCGACATGGGAATGAGTCAGCCCCAGCATTTT
d_gene: NA; j_gene: TRBJ1-2; abundance: NA; v_gene: TRBV19; CDR3aa: CASTLRGREGYTF; CDR3nt: TGTGCCAGTACCCTCAGGGGACGAGAAGGCTACACCTTC
d_gene: NA; j_gene: TRBJ1-5; abundance: NA; v_gene: TRBV6-1; CDR3aa: CASSEGVAFGQPQHF; CDR3nt: TGTGCCAGCAGTGAAGGGGTGGCATTCGGGCAGCCCCAGCATTTT
d_gene: TRBD1; j_gene: TRBJ1-5; abundance: NA; v_gene: TRBV4-2; CDR3aa: CASSRLPGGLPQPQHF; CDR3nt: TGTGCCAGCAGCCGCCTCCCAGGGGGACTACCTCAGCCCCAGCATTTT
d_gene: NA; j_gene: TRBJ1-1; abundance: NA; v_gene: TRBV20-1; CDR3aa: CSARGHAEAFF; CDR3nt: TGCAGTGCTAGGGGGCACGCTGAAGCTTTCTTT
d_gene: TRBD1; j_gene: TRBJ2-1; abundance: NA; v_gene: TRBV3-1/TRBV3-2; CDR3aa: CASSHWTGGDYNEQFF; CDR3nt: TGTGCCAGCAGCCATTGGACAGGGGGCGACTACAATGAGCAGTTCTTC
d_gene: NA; j_gene: TRBJ1-3; abundance: NA; v_gene: TRBV27; CDR3aa: CASGGGGHGNTIYF; CDR3nt: TGTGCCAGCGGCGGGGGGGGGCATGGAAACACCATATATTTT
d_gene: NA; j_gene: TRBJ2-7; abundance: NA; v_gene: TRBV4-1; CDR3aa: CASSQGVAPSYEQYF; CDR3nt: TGCGCCAGCAGCCAAGGGGTAGCCCCCTCCTACGAGCAGTACTTC
d_gene: NA; j_gene: TRBJ1-2; abundance: NA; v_gene: TRBV3-1/TRBV3-2; CDR3aa: CASSQVANYGYTF; CDR3nt: TGTGCCAGCAGCCAAGTCGCCAACTATGGCTACACCTTC
d_gene: NA; j_gene: TRBJ2-5; abundance: NA; v_gene: TRBV5-1; CDR3aa: CASSSYGLLQETQYF; CDR3nt: TGCGCCAGCAGCTCCTACGGGCTTCTTCAAGAGACCCAGTACTTC
d_gene: NA; j_gene: TRBJ1-2; abundance: NA; v_gene: TRBV19; CDR3aa: CASGDAETYGYTF; CDR3nt: TGTGCCAGCGGGGACGCCGAGACCTATGGCTACACCTTC
d_gene: NA; j_gene: TRBJ2-1; abundance: NA; v_gene: TRBV6-6; CDR3aa: CASSTATSSENEQFF; CDR3nt: TGTGCCAGCAGTACTGCGACTAGTAGTGAAAATGAGCAGTTCTTC
d_gene: TRBD1; j_gene: TRBJ1-2; abundance: NA; v_gene: TRBV5-8; CDR3aa: CASSHRQGARYGYTF; CDR3nt: TGTGCCAGCAGCCACAGACAGGGGGCGAGGTATGGCTACACCTTC
d_gene: NA; j_gene: TRBJ2-7; abundance: NA; v_gene: TRBV7-9; CDR3aa: CASSLAVAAYEQYF; CDR3nt: TGTGCCAGCAGCTTAGCCGTGGCAGCCTACGAGCAGTACTTC
d_gene: TRBD1; j_gene: TRBJ1-1; abundance: NA; v_gene: TRBV27; CDR3aa: CASSLSTGANTEAFF; CDR3nt: TGTGCCAGCAGCCTGTCGACAGGGGCGAACACTGAAGCTTTCTTT
d_gene: NA; j_gene: TRBJ2-5; abundance: NA; v_gene: TRBV5-8; CDR3aa: CASSTRTEETQYF; CDR3nt: TGTGCCAGCAGCACCCGGACCGAAGAGACCCAGTACTTC
d_gene: NA; j_gene: TRBJ2-5; abundance: NA; v_gene: TRBV24-1; CDR3aa: CATSEGAGETQYF; CDR3nt: TGTGCCACCAGTGAAGGGGCTGGGGAGACCCAGTACTTC
d_gene: NA; j_gene: TRBJ2-7; abundance: NA; v_gene: TRBV10-3; CDR3aa: CAISSNLDRFTQQYF; CDR3nt: TGTGCCATCAGTTCCAACTTAGACAGGTTCACACAGCAGTACTTC
d_gene: NA; j_gene: TRBJ1-3; abundance: NA; v_gene: TRBV2; CDR3aa: CASTPEGPSGTPIYF; CDR3nt: TGTGCCAGCACCCCAGAGGGACCCTCTGGAACGCCCATATATTTT
d_gene: TRBD1; j_gene: TRBJ1-5; abundance: NA; v_gene: TRBV30; CDR3aa: CAWSRDREDQPQHF; CDR3nt: TGTGCCTGGAGTAGGGACAGGGAAGATCAGCCCCAGCATTTT
d_gene: NA; j_gene: TRBJ1-5; abundance: NA; v_gene: TRBV19; CDR3aa: CASSSATADQPQHF; CDR3nt: TGTGCCAGTAGTAGCGCAACCGCGGATCAGCCCCAGCATTTT
d_gene: NA; j_gene: TRBJ2-1; abundance: NA; v_gene: TRBV6-1; CDR3aa: CASSAGLPLTYNEQFF; CDR3nt: TGTGCCAGCAGTGCGGGACTCCCACTTACCTACAATGAGCAGTTCTTC
d_gene: NA; j_gene: TRBJ2-7; abundance: NA; v_gene: TRBV7-9; CDR3aa: CASSSPASSYEQYF; CDR3nt: TGTGCCAGCAGCTCCCCCGCGAGCTCCTACGAGCAGTACTTC
d_gene: NA; j_gene: TRBJ2-1; abundance: NA; v_gene: TRBV4-2; CDR3aa: CASSQGGPGNEQFF; CDR3nt: TGTGCCAGCAGCCAAGGAGGGCCCGGCAATGAGCAGTTCTTC
d_gene: NA; j_gene: TRBJ1-1; abundance: NA; v_gene: TRBV10-1; CDR3aa: CASCRDFGTEAFF; CDR3nt: TGCGCCAGCTGCAGGGACTTTGGAACTGAAGCTTTCTTT